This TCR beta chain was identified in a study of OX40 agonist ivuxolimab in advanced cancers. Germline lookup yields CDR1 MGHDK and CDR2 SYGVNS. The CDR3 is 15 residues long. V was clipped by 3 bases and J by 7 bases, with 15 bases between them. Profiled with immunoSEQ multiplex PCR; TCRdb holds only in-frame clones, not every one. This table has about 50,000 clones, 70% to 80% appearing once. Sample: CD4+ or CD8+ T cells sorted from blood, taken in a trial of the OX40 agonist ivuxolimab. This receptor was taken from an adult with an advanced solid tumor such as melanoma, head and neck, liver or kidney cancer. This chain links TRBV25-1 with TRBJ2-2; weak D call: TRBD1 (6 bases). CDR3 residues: CASSDSGPRGGELFF. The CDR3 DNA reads TGTGCCAGCAGTGACTCCGGGCCCAGGGGCGGGGAGCTGTTTTTT.